One and the same sample provided the 29 T cell receptor beta chains below, sequenced in a study of blood T cell repertoires in COVID-19. Produced via immunoSEQ multiplex PCR; TCRdb's table is partial and in-frame only. Among 90,000 to 150,000 clones listed, approximately 86% were seen once. The specimen was peripheral blood. Receptors were obtained from a woman aged 50 to 60 with active or convalescent COVID-19.

The CDR3 DNA is TGCAGCGTTAGTCTAGCTGAAGCTTTCTTT. Amino acids: CSVSLAEAFF. The chain has TRBV29-1 and TRBJ1-1, with D unresolved. Looked up from germline, CDR1 is SQVTM and CDR2 is ANQGSEA. V shed 5 bases and J shed 6 bases, with 7 bases lying between them. This CDR3 has 10 residues.

This clone is a singleton in its sample. One end of the junction does not line up with germline, which may come from a read error. The V call is TRBV7-7, the J call TRBJ2-7; D is unresolved. The CDR3 sequence is 13 residues long. From germline, CDR1 is SSHAT and CDR2 FNYEAQ (reference sequence). Here the CDR3 DNA reads TGTGCTAGCAGTTACGGTCTGGGCCACGAGCAGTACTTC. Encoded protein: CASSYGLGHEQYF.

CDR3 coding DNA: TGTGCCAGCAGCTTGCACGGCTACGAGCAGTACTTC. Translated: CASSLHGYEQYF. The chain has TRBV5-8 and TRBJ2-7, with D hard to call. Germline values: CDR1 SGHTS, CDR2 YDEGEE. The CDR3 is 12 amino acids. V was trimmed by 1 base and J by 3 bases, leaving 5 bases between them.

This chain links TRBV3-1 (or the pseudogene TRBV3-2) with TRBJ2-3, with D possibly matching TRBD1 (7 bases). Looked up from germline, CDR1 is LGHDT and CDR2 is YNNKEL (reference sequence). The CDR3 length is 12 residues. V lost 10 bases to trimming and J lost 7 bases, with 15 bases between them. The CDR3 here is CATSGGYNTQYF. In DNA, the CDR3 is TGTGCCACGTCAGGGGGGTACAATACGCAGTATTTT.

The chain employs TRBV10-3 and TRBJ1-3; TRBD1 agrees at 8 bases. V shed 8 bases and J 0 bases; nucleotides not matched to a gene: 3. The CDR3 has 14 residues. CDR1 and CDR2 from the germline V gene are ENHRY and SYGVKD. CDR3 in amino acids: CAIYRGGSGNTIYF. The CDR3 DNA reads as TGTGCCATCTACAGGGGGGGCTCTGGAAACACCATATATTTT.

V gene TRBV28 combines with J gene TRBJ2-7; D gene uncertain. The CDR3 runs 13 residues. With 2 bases removed from V and 3 bases from J, the gap between germline ends came to 8 bases. Germline V gene lookup returns CDR1 MDHEN and CDR2 SYDVKM. In DNA, the CDR3 is TGTGCCAGCAGTTTAAGCGTCGGCTACGAGCAGTACTTC. Protein: CASSLSVGYEQYF.

This clone was seen only once. V usage is TRBV28 and J usage is TRBJ2-7; 8 bases are shared with TRBD2. The CDR3 runs to 17 residues. The germline CDR1 and CDR2 sequences are MDHEN and SYDVKM. Germline trimming cut 5 bases from V and 0 bases from J; bases unmatched to any gene: 12. The CDR3 DNA reads as TGTGCCAGCAGTATCCCGGAGGAGCGGGAGTTCTCCTACGAGCAGTACTTC. Translating it yields CASSIPEEREFSYEQYF. Based on the CDR3 plus reference TRBV28 and TRBJ2-7, the full variable domain is DVKVTQSSRYLVKRTGEKVFLECVQDMDHENMFWYRQDPGLGLRLIYFSYDVKMKEKGDIPEGYSVSREKKERFSLILESASTNQTSMYLCASSIPEEREFSYEQYFGPGTRLTVT.

CDR3 bases: TGTGCCAGCAGTGAAGCCTCAGGACAGGGGGCGGATACGCAGTATTTT. Encoded protein: CASSEASGQGADTQYF. The chain has TRBV6-1 and TRBJ2-3, with 11 bases matching TRBD1. The ends lost 0 bases at V and 6 bases at J; junction bases unmatched: 5. The CDR3 is 16 amino acids. Germline CDR1 is MNHNS and CDR2 is SASEGT.

This chain joins TRBV28 and TRBJ2-7, with D perhaps TRBD1 (5 bases). The germline V gene encodes CDR1 MDHEN and CDR2 SYDVKM. This CDR3 is 14 amino acids long. V lost 3 bases to trimming and J lost 0 bases, with 9 bases between them. CDR3 region: CASSFPQGSYEQYF. DNA for the CDR3: TGTGCCAGCAGTTTCCCTCAGGGCTCCTACGAGCAGTACTTC.

The J gene is TRBJ1-4, the V gene TRBV12-3 or TRBV12-4; TRBD1 agrees at 9 bases. Trimming removed 7 bases from V and 10 bases from J; junction bases left unmatched: 7. The CDR3 is 13 residues long. The CDR3 DNA is TGTGCCAGCAAACCCGGGACAGGGACAAAACTGTTTTTT. As protein: CASKPGTGTKLFF.

The V and J genes are TRBV2 and TRBJ1-1; no reliable D call. Germline V CDR1 and CDR2: SNHLY, FYNNEI. The CDR3 contains 12 residues. The V and J ends lost 6 bases and 4 bases respectively, with 9 bases between them. The CDR3 bases are TGTGCCAGCAGCACGACACGCACTGAAGCTTTCTTT. Translation gives CASSTTRTEAFF. Full variable domain (rest looked up from reference TRBV2 and TRBJ1-1): EPEVTQTPSHQVTQMGQEVILRCVPISNHLYFYWYRQILGQKVEFLVSFYNNEISEKSEIFDDQFSVERPDGSNFTLKIRSTKLEDSAMYFCASSTTRTEAFFGQGTRLTVV.

The chain uses TRBV21-1 and TRBJ1-1; the table assigns TRBD1, which was not confirmed against the DNA. TRBV21-1 is a documented pseudogene. The CDR3 totals 12 residues. Here the CDR3 reads CAPRSMNTEAFF. In nucleotides, the CDR3 is TGTGCCCCCAGGTCGATGAACACTGAAGCTTTCTTT.

This chain joins TRBV6-5 and TRBJ2-7, with D possibly matching TRBD1 (6 bases). Trimming removed 6 bases at V and 1 base at J, with 13 bases between. Germline V lookup: CDR1 MNHEY, CDR2 SVGAGI. CDR3 size: 14 residues. The CDR3 is CASRLDRTSYEQYF. The CDR3 nucleotides are TGTGCCAGCAGACTGGACAGAACGTCCTACGAGCAGTACTTC.

This chain uses TRBV15 with TRBJ1-2; D not certain. V lost 0 bases, J lost 3 bases, and 14 bases lay in between. From germline, CDR1 is LNHNV and CDR2 YYDKDF (reference sequence). There are 16 residues in the CDR3. CDR3: CATSRDPIDTYYGYTF. CDR3 DNA sequence: TGTGCCACCAGCAGAGATCCTATCGACACTTACTATGGCTACACCTTC. Based on the CDR3 plus reference TRBV15 and TRBJ1-2, the full variable domain is DAMVIQNPRYQVTQFGKPVTLSCSQTLNHNVMYWYQQKSSQAPKLLFHYYDKDFNNEADTPDNFQSRRPNTSFCFLDIRSPGLGDTAMYLCATSRDPIDTYYGYTFGSGTRLTVV.

The chain links TRBV7-2 to TRBJ2-2; a possible D gene is TRBD2 (6 bases). V lost 2 bases, J lost 2 bases, and 12 bases lay in between. Germline V lookup: CDR1 SGHTA, CDR2 FQGNSA. This CDR3 has 16 amino acids. CDR3 protein: CASSLFAGINTGELFF. CDR3 nucleotide sequence: TGTGCCAGCAGCTTATTTGCGGGAATTAACACCGGGGAGCTGTTTTTT. Variable domain in full (rest from reference TRBV7-2 and TRBJ2-2): GAGVSQSPSNKVTEKGKDVELRCDPISGHTALYWYRQSLGQGLEFLIYFQGNSAPDKSGLPSDRFSAERTGGSVSTLTIQRTQQEDSAVYLCASSLFAGINTGELFFGEGSRLTVL.

V gene TRBV28 combines with J gene TRBJ2-4; D uncertain. The ends were cut back, 6 bases at V and 7 bases at J, with 10 bases in the middle. Germline V gene lookup returns CDR1 MDHEN and CDR2 SYDVKM. The CDR3 length is 12 residues. Here the CDR3 DNA reads TGTGCCAGCAGCCTAGAAAGGAACATTCAGTACTTC. Protein: CASSLERNIQYF. Filled out from reference TRBV28 and TRBJ2-4, the complete variable domain reads DVKVTQSSRYLVKRTGEKVFLECVQDMDHENMFWYRQDPGLGLRLIYFSYDVKMKEKGDIPEGYSVSREKKERFSLILESASTNQTSMYLCASSLERNIQYFGAGTRLSVL.

The chain links TRBV9 to TRBJ2-2; D not certain. Germline loops: CDR1 SGDLS, CDR2 YYNGEE. CDR3 length: 14 amino acids. Trimming cost V 0 bases and J 5 bases, with 8 bases left between them. The DNA of the CDR3 is TGTGCCAGCAGCGTAGTTGAGGTTACCGGGGAGCTGTTTTTT. This translates into CASSVVEVTGELFF.

The chain has TRBV28 and TRBJ2-7; 7 bases map to TRBD2. Germline trimming cut 6 bases from V and 0 bases from J; bases unmatched to any gene: 11. The germline V gene has CDR1 MDHEN and CDR2 SYDVKM. The CDR3 spans 16 residues. CDR3: CASRTSGVTSSYEQYF. For the CDR3, the DNA is TGTGCCAGCAGGACAAGCGGGGTAACCAGCTCCTACGAGCAGTACTTC.

V usage is TRBV11-2 and J usage is TRBJ2-1; TRBD2 might be the D (5 bases). Germline lookup yields CDR1 SGHAT and CDR2 FQNNGV. The CDR3 covers 15 residues. The V gene lost 2 bases and the J gene lost 3 bases, with 11 bases spanning the gap. CDR3 region: CASSLTPTNYNEQFF. The CDR3 region has the DNA TGTGCCAGCAGCTTAACTCCGACTAACTACAATGAGCAGTTCTTC.

There are a few counts of this clone. The V gene is TRBV6-6, the J gene TRBJ2-1, with D possibly TRBD1 on 6 matching bases. The CDR3 loop spans 10 amino acids. V was cut by 7 bases and J by 11 bases, with 9 bases left in between. Germline V gene lookup returns CDR1 MNHNY and CDR2 SVGAGI (reference sequence). The CDR3 spells CASKDRKQFF. CDR3 nucleotides: TGTGCCAGCAAAGACAGGAAGCAGTTCTTC.

The table lists this clone with a count of one. This chain uses TRBV6-5 with TRBJ1-2; 7 bases fit TRBD1. Germline CDR1 reads MNHEY; CDR2 reads SVGAGI. CDR3 length equals 15 residues. V shed 3 bases, J shed 5 bases, and the junction held 9 bases outside the gene matches. Written as DNA, the CDR3 is TGTGCCAGCAGTTATTCCGGGACAGTGGATTATGGCTACACCTTC. Its translation is CASSYSGTVDYGYTF.

This clone was picked up a small number of times. The chain carries TRBV9 and TRBJ1-1; D is unresolved. In germline, CDR1 is SGDLS, CDR2 YYNGEE. The CDR3 totals 19 residues. The ends were cut back, 0 bases at V and 0 bases at J, with 21 bases in the middle. DNA of the CDR3: TGTGCCAGCAGCGTAGCTACTCGAGCTGAGATGGGCATGAACACTGAAGCTTTCTTT. Amino acids: CASSVATRAEMGMNTEAFF. The variable domain in full, completed from reference TRBV9 and TRBJ1-1, reads DSGVTQTPKHLITATGQRVTLRCSPRSGDLSVYWYQQSLDQGLQFLIQYYNGEERAKGNILERFSAQQFPDLHSELNLSSLELGDSALYFCASSVATRAEMGMNTEAFFGQGTRLTVV.

In DNA form, the CDR3 reads TGTGCCAGCAGCTTGGGACAGGGGAGGGGCACTGAAGCTTTCTTT. Its protein product is CASSLGQGRGTEAFF. This chain links TRBV7-6 with TRBJ1-1; 10 bases line up with TRBD1. The germline V gene encodes CDR1 SGHVS and CDR2 FNYEAQ. V was clipped by 3 bases and J by 4 bases; unmatched bases: 5. The CDR3 contains 15 residues.

The genes are TRBV12-3 or TRBV12-4 and TRBJ1-1; D is unclear. The CDR3 spans 12 residues. The V end was cut by 5 bases, the J end by 3 bases, with 7 bases between. CDR3 amino acids: CASSMGYTEAFF. The DNA for the CDR3 is TGTGCCAGCAGTATGGGCTACACTGAAGCTTTCTTT.

The CDR3 reads CATSGLAAPGDTQYF. The CDR3 DNA reads as TGTGCCACCTCGGGACTAGCGGCTCCCGGGGATACGCAGTATTTT. V usage is TRBV27 and J usage is TRBJ2-3, with 11 bases fitting TRBD2. The V and J ends lost 10 bases and 6 bases, in that order; junction bases with no gene match: 12. The CDR3 totals 15 residues. Per the germline V gene, CDR1 is MNHEY and CDR2 is SMNVEV (reference sequence).

Note on this clone: The same CDR3 also results from other DNA sequences found in this sample. The rearrangement joins TRBV19 to TRBJ2-7, with 9 bases lining up with TRBD1. The CDR3 has 14 residues. With 5 bases clipped from V and 1 base from J, the junction kept 3 bases outside the gene matches. Looked up from germline, CDR1 is LNHDA and CDR2 is SQIVND (reference sequence). CDR3 in DNA: TGTGCCAGTAGTCCCGGGACAGGGTCCTACGAGCAGTACTTC. Translation gives CASSPGTGSYEQYF.

The V gene is TRBV7-9, the J gene TRBJ2-5; 8 bases are shared with TRBD1. Germline values: CDR1 SEHNR, CDR2 FQNEAQ (reference sequence). J lost 4 bases, V lost 4 bases, and 8 bases had no gene match. This CDR3 has 15 amino acids. The CDR3 is CASSSGTGRGETQYF. For the CDR3, the DNA is TGTGCCAGCAGCTCCGGGACAGGTCGGGGAGAGACCCAGTACTTC.

Written as DNA, the CDR3 is TGTGCCAGCAGCCCCCGAGGGGGAGGGAATGGAGATACGCAGTATTTT. It encodes CASSPRGGGNGDTQYF. The chain employs TRBV3-1 (or the pseudogene TRBV3-2) and TRBJ2-3, with D possibly matching TRBD2 (7 bases). This CDR3 has 16 amino acids. The germline V gene has CDR1 LGHDT and CDR2 YNNKEL (reference sequence). V lost 4 bases to trimming and J lost 5 bases, with 19 bases between them.

In this sample, this clone turned up once. The chain links TRBV7-2 to TRBJ2-3, with 8 bases lining up with TRBD1. The CDR3 has 14 amino acids. The V gene's germline CDR1 is SGHTA and CDR2 FQGNSA. V was pared by 5 bases and J by 9 bases, with 10 bases of the junction left unmatched. CDR3 DNA sequence: TGTGCCAGCAGCCCCAGGACAGGGTTGGGCACGCAGTATTTT. Translation: CASSPRTGLGTQYF.